The 25 T cell receptor beta chains given below trace back to one sample, sequenced in a study of cytomegalovirus exposure and HLA in healthy donors. In the PCR, 60 Vbeta and 13 Jbeta primers were used. Sequencing used immunoSEQ multiplex PCR; TCRdb keeps in-frame clones, though not all of them. The sample consists of 250,000 to 350,000 clones, roughly 88% of them appearing once. Sequenced material: PBMCs. The receptors here all came from a man aged 35-49 years in good health and CMV-seropositive.

This clone was seen once. The rearrangement joins TRBV4-1 to TRBJ1-1, with no clear D. In germline, CDR1 is MGHRA, CDR2 YSYEKL. The CDR3 is made up of 16 amino acids. Trimming took 0 bases from V and 6 from J, leaving 17 bases between them. The DNA of the CDR3 is TGCGCCAGCAGCCAAGATCAGTTTCCAGAATTCCCTGAAGCTTTCTTT. Amino acids: CASSQDQFPEFPEAFF.

The gene calls are TRBV7-9 and TRBJ2-1; D possibly corresponds to TRBD1 (5 bases). The CDR3 has 14 residues. Germline lookup yields CDR1 SEHNR and CDR2 FQNEAQ (reference sequence). Trimming took off 6 bases at V and 2 bases at J, with 11 bases between the two ends. Here the CDR3 reads CASSQGMTYNEQFF. In nucleotides, the CDR3 is TGTGCCAGCAGTCAGGGCATGACCTACAATGAGCAGTTCTTC. Combining the CDR3 with reference TRBV7-9 and TRBJ2-1 gives the whole variable domain DTGVSQNPRHKITKRGQNVTFRCDPISEHNRLYWYRQTLGQGPEFLTYFQNEAQLEKSRLLSDRFSAERPKGSFSTLEIQRTEQGDSAMYLCASSQGMTYNEQFFGPGTRLTVL.

The V gene is TRBV27, the J gene TRBJ2-7; 11 bases map to TRBD2. CDR3 size: 14 residues. J gave up 6 bases and V 4 bases, and 5 bases lay outside the gene matches. Germline CDR1 is MNHEY and CDR2 is SMNVEV (reference sequence). The chain's CDR3 is CASSSLAGGSEQYF. CDR3 coding DNA: TGTGCCAGCAGTTCCCTAGCGGGAGGATCCGAGCAGTACTTC.

The chain joins TRBV19 to TRBJ2-5; D may be TRBD2 (6 bases). The CDR3 is made up of 15 amino acids. Germline V gene sequence: CDR1 LNHDA, CDR2 SQIVND (reference sequence). The ends were cut back, 3 bases at V and 7 bases at J, with 18 bases in the middle. For the CDR3, the DNA is TGTGCCAGTAGTATTCCGGGTAGCGGTCGTGGGACCCAGTACTTC. Translated, it gives CASSIPGSGRGTQYF. Together with reference TRBV19 and TRBJ2-5, the CDR3 gives the full variable domain: DGGITQSPKYLFRKEGQNVTLSCEQNLNHDAMYWYRQDPGQGLRLIYYSQIVNDFQKGDIAEGYSVSREKKESFPLTVTSAQKNPTAFYLCASSIPGSGRGTQYFGPGTRLLVL.

This rearrangement joins TRBV7-3 to TRBJ1-1; 7 bases align to TRBD1. The CDR3 consists of 14 residues. The V segment lost 4 bases and the J segment 3 bases; nucleotides outside the gene matches: 5. Germline values: CDR1 SGHTA, CDR2 FQGTGA. CDR3: CASSSTGADTEAFF. The CDR3 DNA is TGTGCCAGCAGCTCAACAGGGGCGGACACTGAAGCTTTCTTT.

The chain combines TRBV11-2 with TRBJ2-7; D is possibly TRBD2 (6 bases). The CDR3 is 19 residues long. V dropped 5 bases and J dropped 2 bases, with 28 bases sitting between them. Germline V CDR1 and CDR2: SGHAT, FQNNGV. CDR3 loop: CASSRWTDSPGLPTYEQYF. In DNA, the CDR3 is TGTGCCAGCAGCAGATGGACGGACTCACCGGGACTTCCCACCTACGAGCAGTACTTC.

This chain connects TRBV7-2 to TRBJ2-5, with TRBD1 matching over 10 bases. This CDR3 comprises 15 residues. The germline gives CDR1 SGHTA, CDR2 FQGNSA. V shed 5 bases, J shed 5 bases, and the junction held 8 bases outside the gene matches. CDR3 DNA: TGTGCCAGCAGCCCTCGACAGGGGGCTCGGGAGACCCAGTACTTC. Translated, it gives CASSPRQGARETQYF.

The chain links TRBV7-2 to TRBJ2-7; a weak D match, TRBD2 (7 bases). This CDR3 is 14 amino acids long. CDR1 and CDR2 from the germline V gene are SGHTA and FQGNSA. Trimming left V 2 bases short and J 7 bases short, with 15 bases between. The CDR3, as DNA: TGTGCCAGCAGCTTAATCGGGGGGCCCGGGGAGCAGTACTTC. Its protein is CASSLIGGPGEQYF.

The rearrangement uses TRBV7-9 and TRBJ2-6; D may be TRBD1 (6 bases). Trimming pared 2 bases from V and 2 bases from J, leaving 7 bases between. The CDR3 covers 15 residues. CDR1 and CDR2 (germline): SEHNR, FQNEAQ (reference sequence). The CDR3 loop reads CASSLQGTGANVLTF. The CDR3 DNA follows: TGTGCCAGCAGCTTACAGGGGACTGGGGCCAACGTCCTGACTTTC.

CDR3 DNA sequence: TGTGCCAGTACGGAGAGGGAGCAAGAGACCCAGTACTTC. It encodes CASTEREQETQYF. The chain employs TRBV5-6 and TRBJ2-5, with D maybe TRBD2 (5 bases). CDR1 and CDR2 (germline): SGHDT, YYEEEE. The CDR3 length is 13 residues. The V end was cut by 8 bases, the J end by 2 bases, with 13 bases between.

The rearrangement joins TRBV2 to TRBJ2-4; D is perhaps TRBD2 (6 bases). Germline V gene data show CDR1 as SNHLY and CDR2 as FYNNEI. V shed 4 bases and J shed 0 bases, with 13 bases lying between them. CDR3 length equals 16 residues. The CDR3 DNA follows: TGTGCCAGCAGTGGTGCCCCAGCGGGAGCCAAAAACATTCAGTACTTC. Residues: CASSGAPAGAKNIQYF.

The rearrangement links TRBV9 to TRBJ2-7, with D possibly being TRBD1 (5 bases). There are 15 residues in the CDR3. Trimming removed 0 bases from V and 0 bases from J, with 10 bases in between. CDR1 is SGDLS and CDR2 is YYNGEE in the germline V gene. The CDR3 DNA reads TGTGCCAGCAGCGTAGGAGGCAGGGCCTCCTACGAGCAGTACTTC. It is translated as CASSVGGRASYEQYF.

This clone has a single count. This chain links TRBV6-5 with TRBJ2-1, with 7 bases fitting TRBD2. Germline-derived CDR1 and CDR2 are MNHEY and SVGAGI. The ends lost 0 bases at V and 1 base at J; junction bases unmatched: 3. The CDR3 runs 16 residues. The CDR3 region is CASSYSYGRSYNEQFF. CDR3 bases: TGTGCCAGCAGTTACTCTTACGGGAGGTCCTACAATGAGCAGTTCTTC.

This clone was recorded once. The V call is TRBV28, the J call TRBJ2-1, with 14 bases identical to TRBD2. J lost 12 bases, V lost 5 bases, and 12 bases had no gene match. The germline V gene has CDR1 MDHEN and CDR2 SYDVKM. This CDR3 is 16 amino acids long. The chain's CDR3 is CASSTPGTSGREGQFF. The CDR3 DNA follows: TGTGCCAGCAGTACACCCGGGACTAGCGGGAGAGAAGGGCAGTTCTTC.

The chain links TRBV19 to TRBJ2-3; D perhaps matches TRBD2 (5 bases). The CDR3 is 14 residues long. Germline V gene data show CDR1 as LNHDA and CDR2 as SQIVND (reference sequence). V lost 3 bases and J lost 2, with 9 bases in between. This chain's CDR3 is CASSIRGSTDTQYF. CDR3 nucleotide sequence: TGTGCCAGTAGTATTCGGGGATCCACAGATACGCAGTATTTT. The variable domain in full, with the rest retrieved from reference TRBV19 and TRBJ2-3, is DGGITQSPKYLFRKEGQNVTLSCEQNLNHDAMYWYRQDPGQGLRLIYYSQIVNDFQKGDIAEGYSVSREKKESFPLTVTSAQKNPTAFYLCASSIRGSTDTQYFGPGTRLTVL.

The chain employs TRBV7-9 and TRBJ2-5, with 8 bases that match TRBD1. This CDR3 contains 14 residues. Germline-derived CDR1 and CDR2 are SEHNR and FQNEAQ (reference sequence). V dropped 4 bases and J dropped 5; count of bases not matched to a gene: 6. DNA for the CDR3: TGTGCCAGCAGCTCACGACAGGGGCCGGAGACCCAGTACTTC. Its protein product is CASSSRQGPETQYF.

The chain couples TRBV5-5 to TRBJ1-1, with TRBD1 matching over 7 bases. Germline CDR1 is SGHKS and CDR2 is YYEKEE (reference sequence). Losses at the gene ends were 0 bases for V and 4 bases for J; bases not matched to a gene: 6. This CDR3 is built from 15 residues. The CDR3 DNA is TGTGCCAGCAGCTTGGTTCCCAGGGGGGTCACTGAAGCTTTCTTT. This encodes CASSLVPRGVTEAFF.

The rearrangement uses TRBV28 and TRBJ2-7; 10 bases align to TRBD1. Germline CDR1 is MDHEN and CDR2 is SYDVKM. This CDR3 comprises 13 residues. V trimming: 8 bases; J trimming: 3 bases; junction bases outside the gene matches: 4. CDR3 nucleotide sequence: TGTGCCAGCCTAAGGACAGGGGGCTACGAGCAGTACTTC. Encoded protein: CASLRTGGYEQYF.

V gene TRBV7-8 combines with J gene TRBJ2-7; 7 bases fit TRBD2. CDR1 SGHVS and CDR2 FQNEAQ come from the germline V gene. This CDR3 contains 14 residues. V trimming: 5 bases; J trimming: 0 bases; junction bases outside the gene matches: 4. The CDR3 spells CASSERLASYEQYF. In DNA form, the CDR3 reads TGTGCCAGCAGCGAAAGACTAGCCTCCTACGAGCAGTACTTC.

The rearrangement links TRBV5-4 to TRBJ2-7, with D possibly TRBD1 on 6 matching bases. The V end was cut by 0 bases, the J end by 0 bases, with 10 bases between. The CDR3 runs 15 residues. The germline CDR1 and CDR2 sequences are SGHNT and YYREEE (reference sequence). The CDR3 protein is CASSLGRGTSYEQYF. CDR3 bases: TGTGCCAGCAGCTTGGGCAGGGGAACCTCCTACGAGCAGTACTTC.

This clone showed up just once. The V and J genes are TRBV11-3 and TRBJ2-7; 11 bases line up with TRBD2. Germline values: CDR1 SGHNT, CDR2 YENEEA. Trimming took 0 bases from V and 4 from J; bases not matched to a gene: 5. This CDR3 has 16 amino acids. The CDR3 sequence: CASSLDYGTSGYEQYF. The CDR3, as DNA: TGTGCCAGCAGCTTAGATTACGGGACTAGCGGATACGAGCAGTACTTC.

The rearrangement links TRBV19 to TRBJ1-2; perhaps TRBD1 as D (5 bases). Trimming took off 3 bases at V and 6 bases at J, with 14 bases between the two ends. This CDR3 region has 14 residues. Germline assignment: CDR1 LNHDA and CDR2 SQIVND (reference sequence). CDR3: CASSIPGRVDGYTF. CDR3 sequence (DNA): TGTGCCAGTAGTATCCCCGGCAGGGTCGATGGCTACACCTTC.

The V call is TRBV4-3, the J call TRBJ1-4; tentative D call: TRBD1 (6 bases). The germline V gene encodes CDR1 LGHNA and CDR2 YSLEER. The CDR3 has 16 residues. Trimming cost V 1 base and J 3 bases, with 12 bases left between them. In nucleotides, the CDR3 is TGCGCCAGCAGCCAAGTGAGGGGGGGTGCTAATGAAAAACTGTTTTTT. This codes for CASSQVRGGANEKLFF.

The V and J genes are TRBV2 and TRBJ2-7; TRBD2 agrees at 9 bases. Germline CDR1 SNHLY, CDR2 FYNNEI. This CDR3 region has 16 residues. V trimming: 5 bases; J trimming: 0 bases; junction bases outside the gene matches: 8. The DNA of the CDR3 is TGTGCCAGCAGTAGGGTAGCGGGAGAGGCCTCCTACGAGCAGTACTTC. Amino acid sequence: CASSRVAGEASYEQYF.

The chain joins TRBV27 to TRBJ2-1, with a tentative D call TRBD2 (7 bases). Germline V gene sequence: CDR1 MNHEY, CDR2 SMNVEV (reference sequence). The CDR3 totals 16 residues. Trimming removed 8 bases from V and 0 bases from J, with 17 bases in between. The CDR3 region has the DNA TGTGCCAGCTCCCCTAGGGGGAGGGGCTCCTACAATGAGCAGTTCTTC. Protein sequence: CASSPRGRGSYNEQFF.